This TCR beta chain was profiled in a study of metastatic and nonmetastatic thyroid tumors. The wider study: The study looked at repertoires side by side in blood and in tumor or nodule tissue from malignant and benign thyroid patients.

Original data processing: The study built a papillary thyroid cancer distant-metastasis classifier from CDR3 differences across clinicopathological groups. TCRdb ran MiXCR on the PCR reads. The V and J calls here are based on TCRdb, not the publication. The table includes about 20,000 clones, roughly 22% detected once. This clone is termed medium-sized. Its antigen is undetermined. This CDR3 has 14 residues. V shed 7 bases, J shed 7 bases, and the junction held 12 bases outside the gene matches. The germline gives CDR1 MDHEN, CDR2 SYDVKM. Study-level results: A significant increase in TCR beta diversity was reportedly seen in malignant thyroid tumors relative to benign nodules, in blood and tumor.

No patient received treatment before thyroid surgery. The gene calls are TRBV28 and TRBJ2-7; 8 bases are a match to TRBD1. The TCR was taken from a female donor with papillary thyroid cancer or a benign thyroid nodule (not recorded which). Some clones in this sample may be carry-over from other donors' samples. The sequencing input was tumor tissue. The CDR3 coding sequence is TGTGCCAGCACCCTAAGACAGGGGATTAGGGAGCAGTACTTC. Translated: CASTLRQGIREQYF.